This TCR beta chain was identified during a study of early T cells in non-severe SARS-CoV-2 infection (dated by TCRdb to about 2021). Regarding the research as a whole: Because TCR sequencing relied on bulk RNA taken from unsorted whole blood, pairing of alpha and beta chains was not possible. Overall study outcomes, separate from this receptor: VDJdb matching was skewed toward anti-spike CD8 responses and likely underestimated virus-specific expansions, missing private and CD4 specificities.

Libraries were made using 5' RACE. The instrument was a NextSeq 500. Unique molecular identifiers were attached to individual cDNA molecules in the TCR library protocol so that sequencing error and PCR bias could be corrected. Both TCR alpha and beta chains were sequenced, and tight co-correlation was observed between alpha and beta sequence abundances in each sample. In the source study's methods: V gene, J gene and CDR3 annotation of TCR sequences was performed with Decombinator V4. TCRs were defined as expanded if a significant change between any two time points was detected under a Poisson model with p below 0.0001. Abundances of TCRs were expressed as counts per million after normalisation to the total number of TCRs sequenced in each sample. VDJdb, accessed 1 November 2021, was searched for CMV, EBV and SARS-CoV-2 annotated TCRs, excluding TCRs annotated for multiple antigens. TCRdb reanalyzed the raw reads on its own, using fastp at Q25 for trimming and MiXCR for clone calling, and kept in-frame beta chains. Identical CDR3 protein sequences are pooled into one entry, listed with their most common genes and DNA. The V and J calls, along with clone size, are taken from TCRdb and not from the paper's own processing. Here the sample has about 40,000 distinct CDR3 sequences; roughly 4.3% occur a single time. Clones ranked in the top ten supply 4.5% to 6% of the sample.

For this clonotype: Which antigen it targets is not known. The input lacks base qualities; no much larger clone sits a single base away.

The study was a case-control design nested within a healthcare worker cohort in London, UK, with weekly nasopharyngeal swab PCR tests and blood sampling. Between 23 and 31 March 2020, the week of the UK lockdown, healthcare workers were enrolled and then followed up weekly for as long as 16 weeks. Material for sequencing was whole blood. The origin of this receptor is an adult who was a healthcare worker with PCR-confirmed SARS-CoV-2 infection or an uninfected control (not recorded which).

The DNA reads TGTGCCAGCAGTTTAGTAGCGGCGAGCACAGATACGCAGTATTTT. Its coded protein is CASSLVAASTDTQYF. Here the chain combines TRBV28 and TRBJ2-3, with TRBD2 tentatively as D gene (6 bases match). Measured from the cysteine to the phenylalanine, the CDR3 is 15 residues long. Only the CDR3 portion is preserved as DNA: 45 bases, with reading frame beginning at the first base. The V end loses 2 bases and the J end loses 0 bases, and a stretch of 9 bases separates them. CDR1 and CDR2 were assigned from the germline V gene as MDHEN and SYDVKM.